A selection of T cell receptor beta chains follows, all from one sample in a study of OX40 agonist ivuxolimab in advanced cancers. Clones were read by immunoSEQ multiplex PCR, and TCRdb kept only the in-frame ones, dropping some. The repertoire consists of about 62,000 clones, with about 79% occurring once and the leading ten covering 2.4%. Material: CD4+ or CD8+ T cells sorted from blood, obtained in a trial of the OX40 agonist ivuxolimab. The receptors derive from an adult with an advanced solid tumor such as melanoma, head and neck, liver or kidney cancer. The CDR3 runs from the conserved cysteine through the conserved F or W. Each record gives: J gene, D gene, V gene, clone size, CDR3 DNA, CDR3 protein. A D gene is named only where the DNA matches it firmly. Expanded clones get a size class; other rows say once, few or many, or leave the size out.

TRBJ1-5,TRBD1,TRBV7-6,NA,TGTGCCAGCAGCTTTGGGACAGGGAATCAGCCCCAGCATTTT,CASSFGTGNQPQHF
TRBJ1-2,NA,TRBV11-2,once,TGTGCCAGCGCCGAAGGATCCTATGGCTACACCTTC,CASAEGSYGYTF
TRBJ1-1,NA,TRBV19,NA,TGTGCCAGTAGTATTTTCTCGGGCAGAACAGAAGCTTTCTTT,CASSIFSGRTEAFF
TRBJ1-2,NA,TRBV7-9,once,TGTGCCAGCAGCCCAACTAACTATGGCTACACCTTC,CASSPTNYGYTF
TRBJ2-7,TRBD1,TRBV29-1,few,TGCAGCGTTGTTGGGCAGGGGGCGTTGTCCGAGCAGTACTTC,CSVVGQGALSEQYF
TRBJ2-3,NA,TRBV25-1,once,TGTGCCAGCAGTGATGGAAAAGGGGTGGATACGCAGTATTTT,CASSDGKGVDTQYF
TRBJ1-5,NA,TRBV19,NA,TGTGCCAGTAGGCTCGATGGGCAGAGCAATCAGCCCCAGCATTTT,CASRLDGQSNQPQHF
TRBJ2-6,NA,TRBV19,NA,TGTGCCAGTAGTTTGACAGCGCCAAGCGTCCTGACTTTC,CASSLTAPSVLTF
TRBJ2-5,TRBD2,TRBV15,NA,TGTGCCACCAGCAGAGAGGGAACGGGGGGATATGAGACCCAGTACTTC,CATSREGTGGYETQYF
TRBJ1-2,TRBD1,TRBV5-1,NA,TGCGCCAGCAGCCCGGGACAGAGCTATGGCTACACCTTC,CASSPGQSYGYTF
TRBJ2-3,TRBD2,TRBV5-4,NA,TGTGCCAGCAGCTTCCCCGGGGGGGCAGATACGCAGTATTTT,CASSFPGGADTQYF
TRBJ1-1,NA,TRBV25-1,NA,TGTGCCAGCAGTGAATGGGGCAGGGTGGACACTGAAGCTTTCTTT,CASSEWGRVDTEAFF
TRBJ1-2,TRBD1,TRBV5-4,NA,TGTGCCAGCAGCGGGACAGGGGGCTATGGCTACACCTTC,CASSGTGGYGYTF
TRBJ1-6,NA,TRBV6-6,few,TGTGCCAGCACCCGCCGGGAAAACGGACGTCCCCTCCACTTT,CASTRRENGRPLHF
TRBJ1-2,NA,TRBV9,NA,TGTGCCAGCAGCGTAGGCCCTGGACCTGCCAGGGGAAGCTATGGCTACACCTTC,CASSVGPGPARGSYGYTF
TRBJ2-1,NA,TRBV9,NA,TGTGCCAGCAGCGTAGTAGAGGTCGGTCCCTTCGCCTACAATGAGCAGTTCTTC,CASSVVEVGPFAYNEQFF
TRBJ2-2,NA,TRBV2,NA,TGTGCCAGCAGGGAGACCGGGGAGCTGTTTTTT,CASRETGELFF
TRBJ1-6,NA,TRBV5-4,many,TGTGCCAGCCTACCATCGGGCAGGGGAACGCTTAATTCACCCCTCCACTTT,CASLPSGRGTLNSPLHF
TRBJ2-1,NA,TRBV7-2,NA,TGTGCCAGCAGCTTTAGTGGGGGTAGGCAGTTCTTC,CASSFSGGRQFF
TRBJ2-2,NA,TRBV6-6,NA,TGTGCCAGCAGTTCGGTCGGCAGGGGTAACACCGGGGAGCTGTTTTTT,CASSSVGRGNTGELFF
TRBJ2-7,NA,TRBV7-2,NA,TGTGCCAGCAGCCCCAGTCGCGGGGGCTGGGAAGAGCAGTACTTC,CASSPSRGGWEEQYF
TRBJ2-7,NA,TRBV28,NA,TGTGCCAGCAGTTTAGGGGTCCCCTACGAGCAGTACTTC,CASSLGVPYEQYF
TRBJ2-1,TRBD1,TRBV19,NA,TGTGCCAGTAGTATAGAACAGGGGCCGTGGAATGAGCAGTTCTTC,CASSIEQGPWNEQFF
TRBJ1-5,NA,TRBV18,NA,TGTGCCAGCTCCCCCTCAGGGGTGGGCTATGGCAATCAGCCCCAGCATTTT,CASSPSGVGYGNQPQHF
TRBJ1-3,NA,TRBV4-3,NA,TGCGCCAGCAGCCGGGAATGGACTGCTGGAAACACCATATATTTT,CASSREWTAGNTIYF
TRBJ1-2,NA,TRBV7-2,NA,TGTGCCAGCAGCTTAGGGGGCCCAGGCGGCTACACCTTC,CASSLGGPGGYTF
TRBJ1-1,NA,TRBV28,NA,TGTGCCAGCACATCCTGGGACACTGAAGCTTTCTTT,CASTSWDTEAFF
TRBJ2-1,TRBD2,TRBV5-4,once,TGTGCCAGCAGCTTGGCAGCGGGGGGCGACAACAATGAGCAGTTCTTC,CASSLAAGGDNNEQFF
TRBJ1-6,TRBD1,TRBV18,NA,TGTGCCAGCTCACTAATTAACAGGGGGTCACCCCTCCACTTT,CASSLINRGSPLHF
TRBJ1-1,NA,TRBV6-5,NA,TGTGCCAGCAGTGATGGACAGAGGAACACTGAAGCTTTCTTT,CASSDGQRNTEAFF
TRBJ2-5,NA,TRBV7-2,NA,TGTGCCAGCAGCTTAGTGGGCAGGGAATCGGAGACCCAGTACTTC,CASSLVGRESETQYF
TRBJ2-5,TRBD2,TRBV19,NA,TGTGCCAGTAGTATACCTAGCGGGGGGGTAGAGACCCAGTACTTC,CASSIPSGGVETQYF
TRBJ1-4,TRBD1,TRBV6-5,NA,TGTGCCAGCAGGCCAGGGGGCGCGGGGAATGAAAAACTGTTTTTT,CASRPGGAGNEKLFF
TRBJ2-7,NA,TRBV7-7,NA,TGTGCTAGCAGTAATCCTCGGGGGGCCCTCTACGAGCAGTACTTC,CASSNPRGALYEQYF
TRBJ1-4,TRBD1,TRBV5-1,NA,TGCGCCAGCAGCTTTGACAGGGGAAATGAAAAACTGTTTTTT,CASSFDRGNEKLFF
TRBJ2-2,TRBD2,TRBV5-1,NA,TGCGCCAGCAGCCCGGGACTAGCGGGGACGTACGTCGGGGAGCTGTTTTTT,CASSPGLAGTYVGELFF
TRBJ2-7,NA,TRBV6-6,NA,TGTGCCAGCAGTTTGGGCGCTCCCCCCCTCGAGCAGTACTTC,CASSLGAPPLEQYF
TRBJ1-2,NA,TRBV6-5,NA,TGTGCCACCATTCCCCGCTCTGGGACTGAGTATGGCTACACCTTC,CATIPRSGTEYGYTF
TRBJ2-5,TRBD1,TRBV9,NA,TGTGCCAGCAGCTTGCAGGGGGCCCCGGACCAAGAGACCCAGTACTTC,CASSLQGAPDQETQYF
TRBJ2-7,TRBD1,TRBV7-9,NA,TGTGCCAGCAGCCCGCCTGACAGGGGCTACGAGCAGTACTTC,CASSPPDRGYEQYF
TRBJ1-2,TRBD1,TRBV6-6,NA,TGTGCCAGCAAGGCATCGGACAGGTCCCCTTATCGCTTC,CASKASDRSPYRF
TRBJ1-6,NA,TRBV5-4,few,TGTGCCAGCAGCCCTCGGGGGAGCAGCTTCGATTCACCCCTCCACTTT,CASSPRGSSFDSPLHF
TRBJ1-3,TRBD1,TRBV7-3,NA,TGTGCCAGCAGCTTAAGCCAGGACAGGCCGAGCACCATATATTTT,CASSLSQDRPSTIYF
TRBJ2-2,NA,TRBV19,NA,TGTGCCAGTAGTATTGGGAGCCGGGAGCTGTTTTTT,CASSIGSRELFF
TRBJ1-3,NA,TRBV6-6,once,TGTGCCAGCAGATCTACAGGGCATAGTGGAAACACCATATATTTT,CASRSTGHSGNTIYF
TRBJ2-5,TRBD1,TRBV11-2,NA,TGTGCCAGCAGTCTCCGGGACAGAGCACAAGAGACCCAGTACTTC,CASSLRDRAQETQYF
TRBJ2-1,NA,TRBV18,NA,TGTGCCAGCTCACCATCGGCAGGGGGGGGATACAATGAGCAGTTCTTC,CASSPSAGGGYNEQFF
TRBJ1-6,NA,TRBV19,NA,TGTGCCAGTAGGACGCTTGAGGGGATCGCTCATAATTCACCCCTCCACTTT,CASRTLEGIAHNSPLHF
TRBJ2-7,TRBD1,TRBV6-6,NA,TGTGCCACCAACCGGGACAGGGTTTACGAGCAGTACTTC,CATNRDRVYEQYF
TRBJ2-2,NA,TRBV5-5,NA,TGTGCCAGCAGCTTGGCCTCGGGGAACACCGGGGAGCTGTTTTTT,CASSLASGNTGELFF
TRBJ2-1,TRBD2,TRBV28,few,TGTGCCAGCACCAGTAGCGGGTTCCCAAGCTCCTACAATGAGCAGTTCTTC,CASTSSGFPSSYNEQFF
TRBJ1-3,NA,TRBV19,once,TGTGCCAGTAGTATTACGTGGGCGAGCTCTGGAAACACCATATATTTT,CASSITWASSGNTIYF
TRBJ2-5,NA,TRBV6-1,NA,TGTGCCAGCAGTGATCGTCTCCGGACCCAGTACTTC,CASSDRLRTQYF
TRBJ1-4,NA,TRBV6-1,NA,TGTGCCAGCAGTTTCATTGGGCCAGGGGTCGAAAAACTGTTTTTT,CASSFIGPGVEKLFF
TRBJ2-1,NA,TRBV7-2,few,TGTGCCAGCAGCTTAGCGCACAGCTTCAATGAGCAGTTCTTC,CASSLAHSFNEQFF
TRBJ2-3,TRBD2,TRBV5-1,NA,TGCGCCAGCAGCTTGCGGGGGGGCTGGATAGATACGCAGTATTTT,CASSLRGGWIDTQYF